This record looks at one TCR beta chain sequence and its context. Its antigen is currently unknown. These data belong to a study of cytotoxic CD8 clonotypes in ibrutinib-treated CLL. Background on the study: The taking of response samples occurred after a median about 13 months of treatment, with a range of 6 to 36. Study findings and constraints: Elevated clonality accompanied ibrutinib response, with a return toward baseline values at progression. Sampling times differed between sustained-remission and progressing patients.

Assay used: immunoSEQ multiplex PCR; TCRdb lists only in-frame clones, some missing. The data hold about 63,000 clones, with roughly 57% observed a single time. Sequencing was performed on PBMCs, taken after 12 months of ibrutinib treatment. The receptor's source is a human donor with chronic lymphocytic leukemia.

CDR3 bases: TGTGCCAGCAGCTTTACAGCGGGAGGAAGCTCCTACGAGCAGTACTTC. It translates to CASSFTAGGSSYEQYF. The J gene is TRBJ2-7, the V gene TRBV7-8; 9 positions agree with TRBD2. The CDR3 extends over 16 amino acids. The trim removed 3 bases at V and 0 bases at J, leaving 6 bases unmatched. Germline CDR1 and CDR2: SGHVS and FQNEAQ.